This T cell receptor (beta chain) was captured in a study of blood T cell repertoires in COVID-19. Authors' processing steps: Amplification with reference gene primers provided the estimates of nucleated cell counts. Profiling relied on immunoSEQ multiplex PCR, and the TCRdb table lists in-frame clones only, not all of them. V and J calls and clone size are copied from that table; D and trimming were computed from the DNA. The sample shows under 250,000 clones, 70% to 85% of them seen only once. Which cohort a participant joined came from the clinical history participants gave. V was clipped by 4 bases and J by 2 bases; unmatched bases: 8. The germline gives CDR1 SGHTA, CDR2 FQGTGA. The CDR3 spans 16 residues.

This sequence originates from an older woman who had recovered from COVID-19. The material sequenced was PBMCs or T cells enriched from blood (not recorded which). The rearrangement joins TRBV7-3 to TRBJ2-3, with 8 bases fitting TRBD2. CDR3 DNA: TGTGCCAGCAGCTCCACGGGGGGGCGTGACACAGATACGCAGTATTTT. Translated: CASSSTGGRDTDTQYF.